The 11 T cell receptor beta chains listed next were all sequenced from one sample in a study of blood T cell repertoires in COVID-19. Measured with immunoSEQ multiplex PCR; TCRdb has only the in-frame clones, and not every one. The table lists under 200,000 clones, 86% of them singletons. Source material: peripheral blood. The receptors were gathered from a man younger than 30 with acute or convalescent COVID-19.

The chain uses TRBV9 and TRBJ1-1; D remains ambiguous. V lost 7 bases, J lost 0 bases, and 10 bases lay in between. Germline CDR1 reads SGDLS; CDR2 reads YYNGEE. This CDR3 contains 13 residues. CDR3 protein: CASSPKLNTEAFF. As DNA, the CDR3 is TGTGCCAGCTCCCCCAAGCTGAACACTGAAGCTTTCTTT.

CDR3 sequence (DNA): TGCGCCAGCAGCTGGGATGGGACAGGGGGTGCCTACGAGCAGTACTTC. This codes for CASSWDGTGGAYEQYF. V is TRBV5-1 and J is TRBJ2-7, with TRBD1 identical over 11 bases. The CDR3 length is 16 residues. From germline, CDR1 is SGHRS and CDR2 YFSETQ. Germline trimming cut 3 bases from V and 2 bases from J; bases unmatched to any gene: 7.

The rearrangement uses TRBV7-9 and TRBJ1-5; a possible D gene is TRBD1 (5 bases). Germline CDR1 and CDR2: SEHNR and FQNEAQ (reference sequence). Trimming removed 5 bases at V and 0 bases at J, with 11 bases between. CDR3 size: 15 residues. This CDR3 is CASSPQADSNQPQHF. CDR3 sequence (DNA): TGTGCCAGCAGCCCACAGGCAGATAGCAATCAGCCCCAGCATTTT.

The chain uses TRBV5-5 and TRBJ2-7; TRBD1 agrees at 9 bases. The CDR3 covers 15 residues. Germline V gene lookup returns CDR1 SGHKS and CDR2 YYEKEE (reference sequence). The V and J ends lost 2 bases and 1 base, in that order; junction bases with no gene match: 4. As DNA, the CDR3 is TGTGCCAGCAGCTTAATCGGGACAGGGTCCTACGAGCAGTACGTC. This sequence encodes CASSLIGTGSYEQYV.

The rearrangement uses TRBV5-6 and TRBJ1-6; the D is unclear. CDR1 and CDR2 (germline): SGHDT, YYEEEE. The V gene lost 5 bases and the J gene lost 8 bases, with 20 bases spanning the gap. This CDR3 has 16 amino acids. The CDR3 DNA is TGTGCCAGCAGTTATCGAGGGTCGGTCCCACATTCACCCCTCCACTTT. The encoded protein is CASSYRGSVPHSPLHF.

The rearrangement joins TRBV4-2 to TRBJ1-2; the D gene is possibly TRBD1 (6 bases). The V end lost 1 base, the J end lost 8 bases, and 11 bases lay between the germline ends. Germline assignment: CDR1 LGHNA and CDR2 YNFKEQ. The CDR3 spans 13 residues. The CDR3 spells CASSQGRGQGYTF. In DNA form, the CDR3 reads TGTGCCAGCAGCCAAGGGCGGGGGCAGGGCTACACCTTC.

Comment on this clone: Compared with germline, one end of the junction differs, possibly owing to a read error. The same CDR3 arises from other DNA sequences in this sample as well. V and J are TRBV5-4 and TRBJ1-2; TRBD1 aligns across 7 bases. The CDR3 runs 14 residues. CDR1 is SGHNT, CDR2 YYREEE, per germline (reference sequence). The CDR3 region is CASSRARDSYGYTF. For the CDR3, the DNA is TGTGCCAGCAGCCGAGCCCGGGACAGCTATGGTTACACCTTC.

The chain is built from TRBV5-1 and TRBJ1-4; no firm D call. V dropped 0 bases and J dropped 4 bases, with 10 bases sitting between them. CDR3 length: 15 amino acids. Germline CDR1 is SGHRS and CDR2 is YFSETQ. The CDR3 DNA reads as TGCGCCAGCAGCTTGGATCCCGGACTTAATGAAAAACTGTTTTTT. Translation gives CASSLDPGLNEKLFF.

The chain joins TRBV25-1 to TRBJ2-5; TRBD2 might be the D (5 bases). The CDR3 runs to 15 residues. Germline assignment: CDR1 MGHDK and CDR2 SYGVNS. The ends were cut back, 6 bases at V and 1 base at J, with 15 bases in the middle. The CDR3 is CASRFGLDFQETQYF. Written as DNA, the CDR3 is TGTGCCAGCAGATTCGGGTTGGACTTCCAAGAGACCCAGTACTTC.

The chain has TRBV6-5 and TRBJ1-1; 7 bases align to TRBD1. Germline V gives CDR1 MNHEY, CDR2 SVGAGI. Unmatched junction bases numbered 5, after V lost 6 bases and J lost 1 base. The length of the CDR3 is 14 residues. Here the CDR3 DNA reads TGTGCCAGCAGCTCAGGGGGTTCGAACACTGAAGCTTTCTTT. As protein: CASSSGGSNTEAFF.

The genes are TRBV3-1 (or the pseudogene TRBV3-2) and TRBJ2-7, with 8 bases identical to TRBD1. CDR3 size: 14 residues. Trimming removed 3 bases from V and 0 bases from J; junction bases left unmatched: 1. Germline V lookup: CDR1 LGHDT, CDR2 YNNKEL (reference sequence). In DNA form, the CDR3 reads TGTGCCAGCAGCCAGACAGGGGCCTCCTACGAGCAGTACTTC. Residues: CASSQTGASYEQYF.